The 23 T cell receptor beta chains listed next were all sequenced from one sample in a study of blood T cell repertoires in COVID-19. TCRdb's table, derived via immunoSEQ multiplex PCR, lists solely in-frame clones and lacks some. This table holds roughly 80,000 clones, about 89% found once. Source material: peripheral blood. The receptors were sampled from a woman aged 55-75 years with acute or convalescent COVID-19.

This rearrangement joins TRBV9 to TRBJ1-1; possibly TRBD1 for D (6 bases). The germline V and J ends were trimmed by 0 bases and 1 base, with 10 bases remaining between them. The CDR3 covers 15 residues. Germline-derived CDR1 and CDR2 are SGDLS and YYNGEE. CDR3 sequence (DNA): TGTGCCAGCAGCGTAGGGGGGCCGACGAACACTGAAGCTTTCTTT. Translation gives CASSVGGPTNTEAFF.

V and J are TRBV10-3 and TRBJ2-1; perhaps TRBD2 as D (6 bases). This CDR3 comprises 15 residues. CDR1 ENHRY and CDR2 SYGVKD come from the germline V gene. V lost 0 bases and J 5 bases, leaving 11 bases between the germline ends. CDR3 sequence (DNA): TGTGCCATCAGTGAGTCGTGGGACTTAAACAATGAGCAGTTCTTC. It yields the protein CAISESWDLNNEQFF.

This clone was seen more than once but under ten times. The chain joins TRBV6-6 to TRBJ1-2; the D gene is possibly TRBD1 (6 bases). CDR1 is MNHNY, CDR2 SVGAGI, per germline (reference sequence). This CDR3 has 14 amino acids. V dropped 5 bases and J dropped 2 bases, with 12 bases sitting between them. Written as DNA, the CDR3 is TGTGCCAGCAGTCCCCACACAGGGAACTATGGCTACACCTTC. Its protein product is CASSPHTGNYGYTF.

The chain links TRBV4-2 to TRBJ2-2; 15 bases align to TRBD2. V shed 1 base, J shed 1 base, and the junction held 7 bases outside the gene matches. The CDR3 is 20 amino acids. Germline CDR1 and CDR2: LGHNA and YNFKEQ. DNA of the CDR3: TGTGCCAGCAGCCAAGTGCCGGGACTAGCGGGGGGCCAGAACACCGGGGAGCTGTTTTTT. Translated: CASSQVPGLAGGQNTGELFF.

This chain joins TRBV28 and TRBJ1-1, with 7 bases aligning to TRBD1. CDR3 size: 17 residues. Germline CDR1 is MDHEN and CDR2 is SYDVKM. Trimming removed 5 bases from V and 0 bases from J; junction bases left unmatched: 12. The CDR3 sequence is CASSTSHRGGMNTEAFF. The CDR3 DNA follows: TGTGCCAGCAGTACTTCTCACAGGGGCGGTATGAACACTGAAGCTTTCTTT.

CDR3 nucleotide sequence: TGTGCCAGCACCCGAGAGGGAGGGGCCGGGGAGCTGTTTTTT. Residues: CASTREGGAGELFF. This chain uses TRBV3-1 (or the pseudogene TRBV3-2) with TRBJ2-2; 7 bases are shared with TRBD2. Losses at the gene ends were 7 bases for V and 6 bases for J; bases not matched to a gene: 8. CDR3 length equals 14 residues. Germline CDR1 LGHDT, CDR2 YNNKEL (reference sequence).

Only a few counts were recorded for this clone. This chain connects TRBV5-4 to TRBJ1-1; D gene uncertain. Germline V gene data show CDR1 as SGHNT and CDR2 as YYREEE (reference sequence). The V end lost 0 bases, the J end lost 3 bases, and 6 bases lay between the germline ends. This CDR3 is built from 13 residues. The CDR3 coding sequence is TGTGCCAGCAGCTTGGGTCGGGACACTGAAGCTTTCTTT. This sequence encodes CASSLGRDTEAFF.

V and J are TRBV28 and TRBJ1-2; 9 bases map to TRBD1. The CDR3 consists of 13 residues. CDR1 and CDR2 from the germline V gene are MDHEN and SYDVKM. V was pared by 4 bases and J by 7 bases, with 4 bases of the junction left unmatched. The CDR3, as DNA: TGTGCCAGCAGTTCACAGGGGGCTCGTGGCTACACCTTC. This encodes CASSSQGARGYTF.

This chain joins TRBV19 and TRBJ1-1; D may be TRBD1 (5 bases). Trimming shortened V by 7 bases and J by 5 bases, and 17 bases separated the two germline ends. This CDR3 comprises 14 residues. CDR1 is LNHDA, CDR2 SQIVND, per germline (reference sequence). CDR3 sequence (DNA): TGTGCCAGTACCTCCCGGCGGGGCTGGACTGAAGCTTTCTTT. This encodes CASTSRRGWTEAFF.

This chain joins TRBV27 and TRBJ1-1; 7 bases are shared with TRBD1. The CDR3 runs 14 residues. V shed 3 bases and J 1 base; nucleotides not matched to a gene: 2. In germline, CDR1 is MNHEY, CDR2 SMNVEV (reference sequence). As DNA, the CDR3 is TGTGCCAGCAGTTTTGAGGGGGCGAACACTGAAGCTTTCTTT. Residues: CASSFEGANTEAFF.

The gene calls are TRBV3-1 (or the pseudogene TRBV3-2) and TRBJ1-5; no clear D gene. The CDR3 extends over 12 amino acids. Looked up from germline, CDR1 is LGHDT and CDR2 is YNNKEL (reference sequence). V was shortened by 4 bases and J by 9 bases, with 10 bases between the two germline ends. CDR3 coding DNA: TGTGCCAGCAGCCTGGGCCCCTCGCCCCAGCATTTT. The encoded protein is CASSLGPSPQHF.

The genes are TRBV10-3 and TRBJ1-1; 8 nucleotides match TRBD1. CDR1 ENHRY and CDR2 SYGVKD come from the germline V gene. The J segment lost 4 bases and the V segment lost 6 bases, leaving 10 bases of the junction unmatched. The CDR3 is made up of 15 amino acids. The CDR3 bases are TGTGCCATCAGCGGAGCCGGGACAGGCTCCACTGAAGCTTTCTTT. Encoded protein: CAISGAGTGSTEAFF.

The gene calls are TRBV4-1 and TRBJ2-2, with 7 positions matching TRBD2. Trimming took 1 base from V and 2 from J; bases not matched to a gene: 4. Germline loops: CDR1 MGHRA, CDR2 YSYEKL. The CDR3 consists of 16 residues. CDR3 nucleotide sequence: TGCGCCAGCAGCCAAGGGAGCGGGGCAAACACCGGGGAGCTGTTTTTT. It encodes CASSQGSGANTGELFF.

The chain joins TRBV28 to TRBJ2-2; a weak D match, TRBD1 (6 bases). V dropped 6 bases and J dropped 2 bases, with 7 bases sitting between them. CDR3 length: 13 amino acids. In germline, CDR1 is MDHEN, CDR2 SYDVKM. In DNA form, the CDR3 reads TGTGCCAGCAGAGGGGGAAACACCGGGGAGCTGTTTTTT. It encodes CASRGGNTGELFF. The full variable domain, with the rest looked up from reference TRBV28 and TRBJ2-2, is DVKVTQSSRYLVKRTGEKVFLECVQDMDHENMFWYRQDPGLGLRLIYFSYDVKMKEKGDIPEGYSVSREKKERFSLILESASTNQTSMYLCASRGGNTGELFFGEGSRLTVL.

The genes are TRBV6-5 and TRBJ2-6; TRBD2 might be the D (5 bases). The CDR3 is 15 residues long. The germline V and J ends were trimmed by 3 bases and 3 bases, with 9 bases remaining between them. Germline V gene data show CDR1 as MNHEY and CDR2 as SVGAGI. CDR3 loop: CASSYSGYGANVLTF. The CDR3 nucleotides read TGTGCCAGCAGTTATTCGGGGTATGGGGCCAACGTCCTGACTTTC.

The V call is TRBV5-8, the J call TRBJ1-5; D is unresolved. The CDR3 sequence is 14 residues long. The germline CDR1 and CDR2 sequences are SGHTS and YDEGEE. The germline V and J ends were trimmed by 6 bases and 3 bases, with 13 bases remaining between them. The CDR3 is CASKQRWVNQPQHF. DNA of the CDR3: TGTGCCAGCAAGCAGAGGTGGGTCAATCAGCCCCAGCATTTT.

The CDR3 is CASRAAGNTEAFF. Here the CDR3 DNA reads TGTGCCAGCAGAGCCGCGGGGAACACTGAAGCTTTCTTT. This rearrangement joins TRBV6-5 to TRBJ1-1; D ambiguous. The CDR3 sequence is 13 residues long. Germline V gene sequence: CDR1 MNHEY, CDR2 SVGAGI. Trimming removed 6 bases at V and 1 base at J, with 9 bases between.

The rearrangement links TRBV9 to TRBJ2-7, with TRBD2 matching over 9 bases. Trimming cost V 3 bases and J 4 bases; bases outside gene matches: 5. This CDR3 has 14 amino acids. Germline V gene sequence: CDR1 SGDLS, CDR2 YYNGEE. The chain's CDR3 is CASSATGLAYEQYF. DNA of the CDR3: TGTGCCAGCAGCGCCACAGGACTAGCGTACGAGCAGTACTTC.

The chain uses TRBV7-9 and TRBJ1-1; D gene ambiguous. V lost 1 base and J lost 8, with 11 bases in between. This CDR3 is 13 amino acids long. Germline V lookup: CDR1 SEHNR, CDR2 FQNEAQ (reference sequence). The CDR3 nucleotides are TGTGCCAGCAGCTTAGATCCGGGAACAGAAGCTTTCTTT. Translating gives CASSLDPGTEAFF.

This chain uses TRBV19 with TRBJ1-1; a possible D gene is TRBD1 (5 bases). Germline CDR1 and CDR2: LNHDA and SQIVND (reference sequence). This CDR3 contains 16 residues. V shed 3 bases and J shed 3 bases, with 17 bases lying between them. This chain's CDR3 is CASSIIGARQDTEAFF. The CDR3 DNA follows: TGTGCCAGTAGTATTATTGGGGCCAGGCAGGACACTGAAGCTTTCTTT. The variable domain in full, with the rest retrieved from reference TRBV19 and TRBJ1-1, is DGGITQSPKYLFRKEGQNVTLSCEQNLNHDAMYWYRQDPGQGLRLIYYSQIVNDFQKGDIAEGYSVSREKKESFPLTVTSAQKNPTAFYLCASSIIGARQDTEAFFGQGTRLTVV.

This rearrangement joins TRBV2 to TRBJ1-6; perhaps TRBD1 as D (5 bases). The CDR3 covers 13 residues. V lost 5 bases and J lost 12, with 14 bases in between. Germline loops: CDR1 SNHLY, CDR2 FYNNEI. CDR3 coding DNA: TGTGCCAGCAGTTCCCTACCACAGGTACCCCTCCACTTT. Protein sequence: CASSSLPQVPLHF.

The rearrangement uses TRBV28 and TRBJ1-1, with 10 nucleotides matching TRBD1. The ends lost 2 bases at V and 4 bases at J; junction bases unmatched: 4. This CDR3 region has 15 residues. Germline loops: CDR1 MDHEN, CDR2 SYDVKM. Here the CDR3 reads CASSLPGTGVTEAFF. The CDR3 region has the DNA TGTGCCAGCAGTTTACCTGGGACAGGGGTCACTGAAGCTTTCTTT.

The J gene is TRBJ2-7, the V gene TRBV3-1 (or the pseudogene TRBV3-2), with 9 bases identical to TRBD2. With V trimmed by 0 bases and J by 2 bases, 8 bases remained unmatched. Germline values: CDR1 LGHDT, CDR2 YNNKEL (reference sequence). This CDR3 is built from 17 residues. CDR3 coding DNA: TGTGCCAGCAGCCAAGATGGCGGGAGGGCAAACCCCTACGAGCAGTACTTC. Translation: CASSQDGGRANPYEQYF.